These 21 T cell receptor beta chains were all obtained from the same sample, sequenced in a study of OX40 agonist ivuxolimab in advanced cancers. Profiled with immunoSEQ multiplex PCR; TCRdb holds only in-frame clones, not every one. Here the sample spans about 92,000 clones, under 90% being singletons. Here the sequenced sample was CD4+ or CD8+ T cells sorted from blood, taken in a trial of the OX40 agonist ivuxolimab. These receptors were obtained from an adult with an advanced solid tumor such as melanoma, head and neck, liver or kidney cancer.

The CDR3 DNA is TGTGCCAGCAGTTCCTCCAGGGGGCCCTACGAGCAGTACTTC. This codes for CASSSSRGPYEQYF. This chain links TRBV27 with TRBJ2-7, with TRBD1 matching 8 bases. With V trimmed by 4 bases and J by 2 bases, 4 bases remained unmatched. Germline values: CDR1 MNHEY, CDR2 SMNVEV (reference sequence). The CDR3 is 14 residues long.

V and J are TRBV7-9 and TRBJ2-5, with TRBD1 matching over 7 bases. V lost 5 bases and J lost 1; bases outside the gene matches: 4. Germline-derived CDR1 and CDR2 are SEHNR and FQNEAQ (reference sequence). The CDR3 covers 14 residues. CDR3 loop: CASSPRDSQETQYF. The CDR3 coding sequence is TGTGCCAGCAGCCCGAGGGACAGCCAAGAGACCCAGTACTTC.

V is TRBV18 and J is TRBJ1-3; the D gene is possibly TRBD1 (5 bases). From germline, CDR1 is KGHSH and CDR2 LQKENI. Deletions cut 2 bases from V and 8 bases from J, with 10 bases between. This CDR3 region has 13 residues. The CDR3 sequence: CASSPAGVDTIYF. The CDR3 DNA reads TGTGCCAGCTCACCAGCGGGGGTAGACACCATATATTTT.

This clone was picked up one time. The chain carries TRBV5-1 and TRBJ1-1, with TRBD1 matching over 7 bases. From germline, CDR1 is SGHRS and CDR2 YFSETQ. With 0 bases clipped from V and 5 bases from J, the junction kept 7 bases outside the gene matches. The CDR3 is 15 amino acids. The CDR3 sequence: CASSLEGARGTEAFF. Written as DNA, the CDR3 is TGCGCCAGCAGCTTGGAGGGTGCCAGGGGGACTGAAGCTTTCTTT.

This clone showed up just once. The gene calls are TRBV5-8 and TRBJ2-7; 9 bases align to TRBD1. After removal of 4 bases from V and 2 bases from J, the junction contained 7 bases not matched to a gene. This CDR3 region has 15 residues. Germline V gene lookup returns CDR1 SGHTS and CDR2 YDEGEE. The CDR3 spells CASSRDGTGPYEQYF. CDR3 nucleotide sequence: TGTGCCAGCAGCCGAGACGGGACAGGGCCCTACGAGCAGTACTTC. The whole variable domain, remainder taken from reference TRBV5-8 and TRBJ2-7, is EAGVTQSPTHLIKTRGQQATLRCSPISGHTSVYWYQQALGLGLQFLLWYDEGEERNRGNFPPRFSGRQFPNYSSELNVNALELEDSALYLCASSRDGTGPYEQYFGPGTRLTVT.

This chain joins TRBV5-4 and TRBJ1-2; possible D gene TRBD1, 5 bases. The V and J ends lost 4 bases and 8 bases respectively, with 12 bases between them. Germline V gives CDR1 SGHNT, CDR2 YYREEE (reference sequence). The CDR3 loop spans 12 amino acids. The CDR3, as DNA: TGTGCCAGCAGCGTTGGGGGGTCCGGCTACACCTTC. Its translation is CASSVGGSGYTF.

The chain joins TRBV5-3 to TRBJ2-5, with 11 bases that match TRBD2. TRBV5-3 is designated an ORF whose function remains uncertain. The CDR3 runs to 15 residues. V shed 5 bases and J 2 bases; nucleotides not matched to a gene: 5. CDR3 DNA: TGTGCCAGAAGGAGGGGACTAGCGGATCAAGAGACCCAGTACTTC. Protein product: CARRRGLADQETQYF.

There are a few counts of this clone. This rearrangement joins TRBV5-6 to TRBJ1-2, with 7 bases identical to TRBD1. The CDR3 loop spans 15 amino acids. The trim removed 0 bases at V and 5 bases at J, leaving 7 bases unmatched. Germline loops: CDR1 SGHDT, CDR2 YYEEEE. CDR3 DNA sequence: TGTGCCAGCAGCTTGGTGAATTCAGGGGGTTATGGCTACACCTTC. Amino acid sequence: CASSLVNSGGYGYTF.

CDR3 in amino acids: CASSLSLGKETQYF. In DNA form, the CDR3 reads TGTGCCAGCAGCTTAAGTTTGGGGAAAGAGACCCAGTACTTC. J is TRBJ2-5 and V is TRBV7-9; no firm D call. CDR1 is SEHNR and CDR2 is FQNEAQ in the germline V gene (reference sequence). Trimming pared 2 bases from V and 3 bases from J, leaving 10 bases between. CDR3 length: 14 residues. Filled out from reference TRBV7-9 and TRBJ2-5, the complete variable domain reads DTGVSQNPRHKITKRGQNVTFRCDPISEHNRLYWYRQTLGQGPEFLTYFQNEAQLEKSRLLSDRFSAERPKGSFSTLEIQRTEQGDSAMYLCASSLSLGKETQYFGPGTRLLVL.

The rearrangement links TRBV12-5 to TRBJ2-6; 8 nucleotides line up with TRBD1. V was pared by 2 bases and J by 2 bases, with 2 bases of the junction left unmatched. CDR1 is LGHNT, CDR2 FRNRAP, per germline. The CDR3 is 16 amino acids. In DNA form, the CDR3 reads TGTGCTAGTGGTTTGTCAGGGGGCGCTGGGGCCAACGTCCTGACTTTC. Its protein product is CASGLSGGAGANVLTF.

This chain links TRBV5-1 with TRBJ1-4; 11 nucleotides line up with TRBD1. Germline V CDR1 and CDR2: SGHRS, YFSETQ. There are 15 residues in the CDR3. Trimming at V came to 5 bases and at J to 9 bases, leaving 9 bases not matched to a gene. CDR3 nucleotide sequence: TGCGCCAGCAGTTACCCTGGACAGGGGGCCAAAAAACTGTTTTTT. Its translation: CASSYPGQGAKKLFF.

The chain carries TRBV5-1 and TRBJ1-1; tentative D call: TRBD1 (5 bases). Looked up from germline, CDR1 is SGHRS and CDR2 is YFSETQ. CDR3 length equals 13 residues. The V end was cut by 4 bases, the J end by 6 bases, with 13 bases between. CDR3 sequence: CASSGGDGPEAFF. CDR3 DNA: TGCGCCAGCAGCGGCGGGGACGGCCCTGAAGCTTTCTTT. Full variable domain (rest looked up from reference TRBV5-1 and TRBJ1-1): KAGVTQTPRYLIKTRGQQVTLSCSPISGHRSVSWYQQTPGQGLQFLFEYFSETQRNKGNFPGRFSGRQFSNSRSEMNVSTLELGDSALYLCASSGGDGPEAFFGQGTRLTVV.

This chain uses TRBV7-9 with TRBJ2-1; 15 positions match TRBD2. This CDR3 has 17 amino acids. The V segment lost 0 bases and the J segment 8 bases; nucleotides outside the gene matches: 5. CDR1 and CDR2 from the germline V gene are SEHNR and FQNEAQ (reference sequence). The CDR3 sequence: CASSLARTSGRADEQFF. CDR3 bases: TGTGCCAGCAGCTTAGCCAGGACTAGCGGGAGGGCCGATGAGCAGTTCTTC.

This chain links TRBV6-1 with TRBJ2-1; the match to TRBD2 covers 10 bases. There are 17 residues in the CDR3. Germline V gene data show CDR1 as MNHNS and CDR2 as SASEGT. With V trimmed by 4 bases and J by 2 bases, 8 bases remained unmatched. CDR3 nucleotide sequence: TGTGCCAGCAGTGCCCGGGGAGCGGGAGGGACCTACAATGAGCAGTTCTTC. This codes for CASSARGAGGTYNEQFF.

V gene TRBV27 combines with J gene TRBJ2-6, with 9 bases fitting TRBD1. Germline values: CDR1 MNHEY, CDR2 SMNVEV (reference sequence). V gave up 5 bases and J gave up 9 bases; unmatched junction bases: 14. The CDR3 extends over 17 amino acids. CDR3: CASSPSGTGIIYNVLTF. The CDR3, as DNA: TGTGCCAGCAGTCCCTCCGGGACAGGGATCATATACAACGTCCTGACTTTC.

The rearrangement joins TRBV5-1 to TRBJ1-4; D not resolved. Germline CDR1 is SGHRS and CDR2 is YFSETQ. The CDR3 has 15 amino acids. V shed 1 base and J shed 7 bases, with 14 bases lying between them. The CDR3 DNA follows: TGCGCCAGCAGCTTGATGTGGGGAGGAGGTGAAAAACTGTTTTTT. Encoded protein: CASSLMWGGGEKLFF.

The chain combines TRBV14 with TRBJ2-5; perhaps D is TRBD1 or TRBD2 (5 bases each). Trimming pared 3 bases from V and 9 bases from J, leaving 17 bases between. Germline CDR1 is SGHDN and CDR2 is FVKESK. This CDR3 region has 14 residues. This CDR3 is CASSQAGALAAQYF. The CDR3 bases are TGTGCCAGCAGCCAGGCCGGGGCCTTGGCGGCCCAGTACTTC.

The DNA of the CDR3 is TGTGCCAGCAGCTTAGTAGGGGGGGCGGGTTACGAGCAGTACTTC. Translating gives CASSLVGGAGYEQYF. The V and J genes are TRBV7-8 and TRBJ2-7, with D maybe TRBD2 (7 bases). This CDR3 has 15 residues. V lost 1 base to trimming and J lost 4 bases, with 14 bases between them. Germline CDR1 SGHVS, CDR2 FQNEAQ.

This clone was seen just once. The chain joins TRBV19 to TRBJ2-7; tentative D call: TRBD2 (5 bases). The V and J ends lost 5 bases and 0 bases respectively, with 11 bases between them. The CDR3 extends over 14 amino acids. Germline assignment: CDR1 LNHDA and CDR2 SQIVND (reference sequence). This CDR3 reads CASSPGSFSYEQYF. CDR3 DNA: TGTGCCAGTAGTCCGGGATCTTTCTCCTACGAGCAGTACTTC.

The chain couples TRBV14 to TRBJ1-6; no firm D call. CDR3 length: 13 amino acids. V lost 0 bases to trimming and J lost 13 bases, with 10 bases between them. The V gene's germline CDR1 is SGHDN and CDR2 FVKESK. CDR3 region: CASSQDGRQPLHF. The CDR3 region has the DNA TGTGCCAGCAGCCAAGACGGGCGCCAGCCCCTCCACTTT.

This chain links TRBV27 with TRBJ2-2; 8 bases fit TRBD1. V lost 5 bases and J lost 6; bases outside the gene matches: 11. This CDR3 comprises 16 residues. The germline gives CDR1 MNHEY, CDR2 SMNVEV (reference sequence). CDR3: CASSPLRGQYPGELFF. The CDR3 nucleotides read TGTGCCAGCAGTCCCCTCAGGGGGCAGTATCCCGGGGAGCTGTTTTTT.